This T cell receptor (beta chain) was observed in a study of T cell changes during pregnancy in multiple sclerosis. Profiling relied on immunoSEQ multiplex PCR, and the TCRdb table lists in-frame clones only, not all of them. Among more than 35,000 clones, 88% were seen once, and the ten largest hold approximately 5.8%. Germline CDR1 and CDR2: MNHEY and SMNVEV (reference sequence). Trimming shortened V by 0 bases and J by 4 bases, and 12 bases separated the two germline ends. This CDR3 spans 15 amino acids. This clonotype was obtained from a female donor in good health, enrolled as a control in a pregnancy study. The sample in question was CD8+ T cells from peripheral blood mononuclear cells, obtained after pregnancy. This sequence joins TRBV27 and TRBJ1-1; D remains unclear. The CDR3 DNA reads TGTGCCAGCAGTTTATCATCCGGGTTCGGCACTGAAGCTTTCTTT. Amino acid sequence: CASSLSSGFGTEAFF.